A single sample gave rise to the 8 T cell receptor beta chains below, sequenced in a study of blood T cell repertoires in COVID-19. Repertoires were generated with immunoSEQ multiplex PCR, while TCRdb's copy carries only in-frame clones and drops some. Here the sample spans around 120,000 clones, under 80% being singletons. Sequences were obtained from peripheral blood. The origin of the receptors is a man aged 65 to 85 with acute or convalescent COVID-19.

The chain couples TRBV10-3 to TRBJ1-3; TRBD1 agrees at 11 bases. Germline CDR1 is ENHRY and CDR2 is SYGVKD. Trimming removed 4 bases from V and 4 bases from J; junction bases left unmatched: 0. The CDR3 spans 14 residues. CDR3 nucleotide sequence: TGTGCCATCAGTGGGACAGGGGGCGGAAACACCATATATTTT. It translates to CAISGTGGGNTIYF.

This chain joins TRBV5-6 and TRBJ2-3, with D perhaps TRBD1 (5 bases). CDR1 is SGHDT and CDR2 is YYEEEE in the germline V gene. Trimming pared 4 bases from V and 14 bases from J, leaving 20 bases between. The CDR3 spans 13 residues. The CDR3, as DNA: TGTGCCAGCAGCCCAGGGATAGGGTCCAAGGGGTATTTT. This codes for CASSPGIGSKGYF.

The rearrangement uses TRBV24-1 and TRBJ2-3; D uncertain. CDR1 and CDR2 from the germline V gene are KGHDR and SFDVKD. The CDR3 extends over 13 amino acids. Between the trimmed V and J ends, which lost 1 base and 5 bases, there was a span of 6 bases. The DNA for the CDR3 is TGTGCCACCAGTGATTTAGCAGGAGATACGCAGTATTTT. This encodes CATSDLAGDTQYF.

This clone was detected only once. This chain joins TRBV27 and TRBJ2-1, with 7 positions matching TRBD1. The ends lost 5 bases at V and 0 bases at J; junction bases unmatched: 4. The CDR3 has 15 amino acids. The germline V gene encodes CDR1 MNHEY and CDR2 SMNVEV (reference sequence). This CDR3 reads CASSKDRSSYNEQFF. CDR3 DNA: TGTGCCAGCAGTAAGGACAGGAGCTCCTACAATGAGCAGTTCTTC.

The chain carries TRBV3-1 (or the pseudogene TRBV3-2) and TRBJ1-6, with 9 nucleotides matching TRBD1. CDR1 LGHDT and CDR2 YNNKEL come from the germline V gene (reference sequence). This CDR3 is built from 15 residues. The ends lost 1 base at V and 9 bases at J; junction bases unmatched: 4. CDR3 in amino acids: CASSQVGTGSSPLHF. The CDR3 DNA is TGTGCCAGCAGCCAAGTTGGGACAGGGAGTTCACCCCTCCACTTT.

The gene calls are TRBV6-1 and TRBJ1-6; D is unresolved. Germline V gives CDR1 MNHNS, CDR2 SASEGT. CDR3 size: 18 residues. The V end lost 1 base, the J end lost 0 bases, and 13 bases lay between the germline ends. The CDR3 sequence is CASSEVLVQSSYNSPLHF. The CDR3 region has the DNA TGTGCCAGCAGTGAAGTTTTGGTACAGAGCTCCTATAATTCACCCCTCCACTTT.

The table lists this clone with many counts. This chain joins TRBV4-1 and TRBJ1-2; no clear D gene. V was trimmed by 6 bases and J by 4 bases, leaving 18 bases between them. The CDR3 has 15 amino acids. CDR1 is MGHRA, CDR2 YSYEKL, per germline. DNA of the CDR3: TGCGCCAGCAGAATACCGGGAGCCCGGGGCTATGGCTACACCTTC. Its translation: CASRIPGARGYGYTF.

This chain links TRBV5-1 with TRBJ2-7; 12 bases are shared with TRBD2. CDR1 is SGHRS and CDR2 is YFSETQ in the germline V gene. The CDR3 length is 14 residues. Trimming removed 4 bases from V and 2 bases from J; junction bases left unmatched: 1. This chain's CDR3 is CASSPSGGAYEQYF. CDR3 DNA sequence: TGCGCCAGCAGCCCTAGCGGGGGGGCCTACGAGCAGTACTTC.